This T cell receptor beta chain was identified in a study of T cell responses to AZD1222 COVID-19 vaccine. CDR3 size: 13 residues. CDR1 and CDR2 (germline): SGHDT, YYEEEE. V was trimmed by 3 bases and J by 7 bases, leaving 10 bases between them. TCRdb keeps only in-frame clones here, not all; method: immunoSEQ multiplex PCR. The sample holds roughly 160,000 clones, 92% seen once. The sample here was peripheral blood, taken on day 0 of MenACWY control vaccination. This chain links TRBV5-6 with TRBJ1-4; D is perhaps TRBD1 (5 bases). This sequence originates from an adult in good health. The CDR3 bases are TGTGCCAGCAGCTCCCGGGGGATTGAAAAACTGTTTTTT. Translation gives CASSSRGIEKLFF. The variable domain in full, completed from reference TRBV5-6 and TRBJ1-4, reads DAGVTQSPTHLIKTRGQQVTLRCSPKSGHDTVSWYQQALGQGPQFIFQYYEEEERQRGNFPDRFSGHQFPNYSSELNVNALLLGDSALYLCASSSRGIEKLFFGSGTQLSVL.